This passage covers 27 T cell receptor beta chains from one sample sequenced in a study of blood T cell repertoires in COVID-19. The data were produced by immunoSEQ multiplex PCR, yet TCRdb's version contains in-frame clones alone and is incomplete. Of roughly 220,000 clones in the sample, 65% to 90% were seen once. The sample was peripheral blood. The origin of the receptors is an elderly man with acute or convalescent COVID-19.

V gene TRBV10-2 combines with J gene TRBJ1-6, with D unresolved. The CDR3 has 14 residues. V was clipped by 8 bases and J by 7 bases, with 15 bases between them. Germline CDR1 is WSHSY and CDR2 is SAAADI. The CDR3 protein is CASREAGRNSPLHF. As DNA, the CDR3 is TGCGCCAGCCGGGAGGCGGGAAGAAATTCACCCCTCCACTTT.

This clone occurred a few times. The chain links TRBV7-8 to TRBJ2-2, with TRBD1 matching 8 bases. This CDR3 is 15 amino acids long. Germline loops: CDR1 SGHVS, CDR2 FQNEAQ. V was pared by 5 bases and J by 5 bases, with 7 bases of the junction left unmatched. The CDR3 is CASSARTGPTGELFF. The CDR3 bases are TGTGCCAGCAGCGCCAGGACAGGGCCAACCGGGGAGCTGTTTTTT.

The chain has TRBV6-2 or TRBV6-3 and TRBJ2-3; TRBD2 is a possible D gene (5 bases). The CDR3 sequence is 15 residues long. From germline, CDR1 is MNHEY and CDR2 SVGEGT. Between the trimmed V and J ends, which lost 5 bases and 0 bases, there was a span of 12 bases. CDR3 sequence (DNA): TGTGCCAGCAGTCACCCGACTATCAGCACAGATACGCAGTATTTT. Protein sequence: CASSHPTISTDTQYF.

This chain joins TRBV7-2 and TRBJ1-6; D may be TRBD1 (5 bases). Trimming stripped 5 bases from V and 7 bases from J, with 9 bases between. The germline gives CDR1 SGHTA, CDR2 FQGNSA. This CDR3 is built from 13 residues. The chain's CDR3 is CASSRDLNSPLHF. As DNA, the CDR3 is TGTGCCAGCAGCAGGGACTTGAATTCACCCCTCCACTTT. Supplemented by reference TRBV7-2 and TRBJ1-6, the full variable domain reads GAGVSQSPSNKVTEKGKDVELRCDPISGHTALYWYRQSLGQGLEFLIYFQGNSAPDKSGLPSDRFSAERTGGSVSTLTIQRTQQEDSAVYLCASSRDLNSPLHFGNGTRLTVT.

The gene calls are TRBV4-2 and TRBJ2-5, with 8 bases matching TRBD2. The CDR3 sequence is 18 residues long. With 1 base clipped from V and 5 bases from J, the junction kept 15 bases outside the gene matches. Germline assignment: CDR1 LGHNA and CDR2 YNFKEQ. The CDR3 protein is CASSQGTGRAGAQETQYF. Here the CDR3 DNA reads TGTGCCAGCAGCCAAGGTACGGGACGAGCGGGAGCTCAGGAGACCCAGTACTTC.

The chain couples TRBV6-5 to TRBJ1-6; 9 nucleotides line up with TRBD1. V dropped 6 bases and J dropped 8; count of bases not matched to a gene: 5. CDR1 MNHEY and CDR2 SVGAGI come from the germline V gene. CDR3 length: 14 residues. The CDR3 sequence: CASSGGTGHSPLHF. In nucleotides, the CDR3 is TGTGCCAGCAGCGGAGGGACAGGGCATTCACCCCTCCACTTT.

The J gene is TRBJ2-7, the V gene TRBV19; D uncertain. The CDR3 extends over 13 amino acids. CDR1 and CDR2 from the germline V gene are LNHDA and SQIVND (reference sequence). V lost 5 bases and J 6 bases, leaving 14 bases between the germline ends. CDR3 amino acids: CASSLNLVSEQYF. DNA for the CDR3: TGTGCCAGTAGTCTAAACCTGGTCTCCGAGCAGTACTTC.

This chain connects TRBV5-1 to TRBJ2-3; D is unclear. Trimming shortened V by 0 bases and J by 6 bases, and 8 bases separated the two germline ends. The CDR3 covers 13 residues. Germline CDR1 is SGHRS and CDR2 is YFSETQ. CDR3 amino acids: CASSLAAVDTQYF. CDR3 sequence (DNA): TGCGCCAGCAGCTTGGCCGCAGTGGATACGCAGTATTTT.

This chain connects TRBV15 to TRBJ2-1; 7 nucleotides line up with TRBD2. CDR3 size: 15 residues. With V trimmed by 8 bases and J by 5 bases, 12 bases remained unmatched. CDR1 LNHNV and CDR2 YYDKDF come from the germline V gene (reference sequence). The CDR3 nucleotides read TGTGCCACCTCACCCACTAGCGAGTACCACAATGAGCAGTTCTTC. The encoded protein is CATSPTSEYHNEQFF.

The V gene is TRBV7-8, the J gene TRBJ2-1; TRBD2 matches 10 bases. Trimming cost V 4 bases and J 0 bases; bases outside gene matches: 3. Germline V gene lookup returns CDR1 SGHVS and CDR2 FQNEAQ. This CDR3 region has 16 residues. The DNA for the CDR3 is TGTGCCAGCAGCTCGCCTAGCGGGGGCTCCTACAATGAGCAGTTCTTC. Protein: CASSSPSGGSYNEQFF.

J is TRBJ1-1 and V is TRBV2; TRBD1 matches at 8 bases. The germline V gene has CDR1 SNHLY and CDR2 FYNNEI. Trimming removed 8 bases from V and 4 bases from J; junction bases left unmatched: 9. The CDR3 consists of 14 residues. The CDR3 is CASQFDRGGTEAFF. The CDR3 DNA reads TGTGCCAGCCAGTTCGACAGGGGTGGCACTGAAGCTTTCTTT.

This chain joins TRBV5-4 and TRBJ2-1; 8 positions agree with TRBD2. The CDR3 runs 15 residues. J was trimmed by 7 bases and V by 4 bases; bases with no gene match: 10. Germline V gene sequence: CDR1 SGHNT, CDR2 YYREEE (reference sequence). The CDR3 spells CASSRGGGLENEQFF. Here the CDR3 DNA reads TGTGCCAGCAGCCGGGGGGGCGGACTTGAGAATGAGCAGTTCTTC.

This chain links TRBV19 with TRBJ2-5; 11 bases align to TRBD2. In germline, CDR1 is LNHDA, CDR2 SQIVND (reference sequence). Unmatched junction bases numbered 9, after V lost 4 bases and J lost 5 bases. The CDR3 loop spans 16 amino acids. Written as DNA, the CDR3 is TGTGCCAGTAGTAGAAATAGCGGGAGGGCCGGCGAGACCCAGTACTTC. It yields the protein CASSRNSGRAGETQYF.

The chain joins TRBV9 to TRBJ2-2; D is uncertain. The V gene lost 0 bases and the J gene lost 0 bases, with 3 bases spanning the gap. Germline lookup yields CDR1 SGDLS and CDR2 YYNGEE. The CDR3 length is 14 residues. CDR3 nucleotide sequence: TGTGCCAGCAGCGTAGCGGCGAACACCGGGGAGCTGTTTTTT. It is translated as CASSVAANTGELFF.

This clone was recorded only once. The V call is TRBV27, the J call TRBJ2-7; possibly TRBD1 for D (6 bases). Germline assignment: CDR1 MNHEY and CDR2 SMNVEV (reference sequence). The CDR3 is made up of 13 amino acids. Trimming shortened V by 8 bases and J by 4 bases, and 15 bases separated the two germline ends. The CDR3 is CASQDRRRYEQYF. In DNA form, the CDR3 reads TGTGCCAGCCAGGACAGAAGGCGTTACGAGCAGTACTTC.

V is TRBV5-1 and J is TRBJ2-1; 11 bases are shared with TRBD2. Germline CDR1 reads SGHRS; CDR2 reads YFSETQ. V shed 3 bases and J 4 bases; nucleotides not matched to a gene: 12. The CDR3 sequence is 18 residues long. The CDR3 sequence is CASSSLPTGTSGYNEQFF. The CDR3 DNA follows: TGCGCCAGCAGCTCACTCCCTACCGGGACTAGCGGTTACAATGAGCAGTTCTTC.

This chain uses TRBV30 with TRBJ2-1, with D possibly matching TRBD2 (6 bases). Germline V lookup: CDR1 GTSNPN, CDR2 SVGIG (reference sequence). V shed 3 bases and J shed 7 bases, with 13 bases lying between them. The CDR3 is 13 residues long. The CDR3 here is CAWSPQDYNEQFF. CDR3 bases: TGTGCCTGGAGCCCTCAGGACTATAATGAGCAGTTCTTC.

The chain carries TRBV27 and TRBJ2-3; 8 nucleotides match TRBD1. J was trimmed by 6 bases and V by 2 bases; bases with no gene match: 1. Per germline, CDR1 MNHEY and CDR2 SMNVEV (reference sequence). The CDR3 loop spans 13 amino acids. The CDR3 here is CASSLQGADTQYF. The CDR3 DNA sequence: TGTGCCAGCAGTTTACAGGGGGCGGATACGCAGTATTTT.

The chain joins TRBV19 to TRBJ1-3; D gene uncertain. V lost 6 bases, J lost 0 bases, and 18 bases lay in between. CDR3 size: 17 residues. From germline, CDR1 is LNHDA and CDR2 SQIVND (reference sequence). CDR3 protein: CASSPAPGPFSGNTIYF. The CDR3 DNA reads TGTGCCAGTAGCCCCGCACCGGGTCCTTTCTCTGGAAACACCATATATTTT.

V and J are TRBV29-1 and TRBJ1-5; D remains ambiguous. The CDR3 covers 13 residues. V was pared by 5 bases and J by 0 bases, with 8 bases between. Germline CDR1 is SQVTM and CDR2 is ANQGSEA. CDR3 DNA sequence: TGCAGCGTTTCCGGGGATAGCAATCAGCCCCAGCATTTT. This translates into CSVSGDSNQPQHF.

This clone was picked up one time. CDR3 residues: CASSMGLRPDTQYF. The CDR3 coding sequence is TGTGCCAGTAGTATGGGACTCCGCCCAGATACGCAGTATTTT. The chain joins TRBV19 to TRBJ2-3; tentative D call: TRBD2 (6 bases). The CDR3 totals 14 residues. Looked up from germline, CDR1 is LNHDA and CDR2 is SQIVND (reference sequence). With 3 bases removed from V and 4 bases from J, the gap between germline ends came to 11 bases.

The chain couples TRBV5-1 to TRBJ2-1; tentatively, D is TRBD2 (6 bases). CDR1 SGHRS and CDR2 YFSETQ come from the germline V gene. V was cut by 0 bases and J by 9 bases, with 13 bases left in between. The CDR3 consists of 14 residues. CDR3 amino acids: CASSLGTISIEQFF. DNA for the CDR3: TGCGCCAGCAGCTTGGGGACTATATCTATTGAGCAGTTCTTC.

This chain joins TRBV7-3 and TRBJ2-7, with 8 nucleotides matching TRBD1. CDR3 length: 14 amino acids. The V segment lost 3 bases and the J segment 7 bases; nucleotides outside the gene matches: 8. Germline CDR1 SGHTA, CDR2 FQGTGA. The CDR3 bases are TGTGCCAGCAGCTTTGAGACAGGGGCGGGGGAGCAGTACTTC. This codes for CASSFETGAGEQYF.

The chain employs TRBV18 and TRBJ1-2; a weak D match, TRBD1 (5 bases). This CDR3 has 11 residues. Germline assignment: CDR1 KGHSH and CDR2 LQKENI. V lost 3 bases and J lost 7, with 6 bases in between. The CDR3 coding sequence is TGTGCCAGCTCACCCAGGGTTGGCTACACCTTC. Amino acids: CASSPRVGYTF. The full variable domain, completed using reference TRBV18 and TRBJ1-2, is NAGVMQNPRHLVRRRGQEARLRCSPMKGHSHVYWYRQLPEEGLKFMVYLQKENIIDESGMPKERFSAEFPKEGPSILRIQQVVRGDSAAYFCASSPRVGYTFGSGTRLTVV.

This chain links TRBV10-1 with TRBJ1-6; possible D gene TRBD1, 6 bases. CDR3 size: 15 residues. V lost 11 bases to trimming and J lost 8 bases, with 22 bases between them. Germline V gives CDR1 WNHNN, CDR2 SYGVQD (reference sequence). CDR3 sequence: CACDRYRESDSPLHF. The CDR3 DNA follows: TGCGCCTGCGATAGGTACAGGGAGAGTGATTCACCCCTCCACTTT.

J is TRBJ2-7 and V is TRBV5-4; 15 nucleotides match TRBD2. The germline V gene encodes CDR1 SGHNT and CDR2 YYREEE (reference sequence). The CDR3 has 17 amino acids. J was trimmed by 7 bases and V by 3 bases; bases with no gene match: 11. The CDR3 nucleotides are TGTGCCAGCAGCTCGGGACTAGCGGGAGGACGAGGAGTGGAGCAGTACTTC. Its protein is CASSSGLAGGRGVEQYF. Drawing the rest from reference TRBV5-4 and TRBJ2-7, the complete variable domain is ETGVTQSPTHLIKTRGQQVTLRCSSQSGHNTVSWYQQALGQGPQFIFQYYREEENGRGNFPPRFSGLQFPNYSSELNVNALELDDSALYLCASSSGLAGGRGVEQYFGPGTRLTVT.

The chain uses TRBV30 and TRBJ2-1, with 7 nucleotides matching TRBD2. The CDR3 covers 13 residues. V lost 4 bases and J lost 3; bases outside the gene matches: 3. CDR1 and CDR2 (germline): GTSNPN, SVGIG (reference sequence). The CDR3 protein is CAWTRDYYNEQFF. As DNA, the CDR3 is TGTGCCTGGACACGGGACTACTACAATGAGCAGTTCTTC.